Included here is one TCR beta chain sequence, with context. At one of its ends the junction is not consistent with the germline gene, which may arise from a read error. Germline loops: CDR1 LNHDA, CDR2 SQIVND (reference sequence). There are 16 residues in the CDR3. Synthetic TCR analog templates were spiked into each PCR. Measured with immunoSEQ multiplex PCR; TCRdb has only the in-frame clones, and not every one. The table includes about 87,000 clones, 65% to 85% detected once. Time point indicated: pretreatment peripheral blood. The sample is drawn from a study of PD-L1 blockade in urothelial cancer.

This clonotype was sampled from a man in his sixties with urothelial cancer. The genes are TRBV19 and TRBJ2-5; TRBD1 matches at 10 bases. The sequenced sample was PBMCs, obtained around atezolizumab (anti-PD-L1) treatment. CDR3 sequence (DNA): TGTGCCAGTAGTATAGTCCTGACAGGGGGCCAAGGGACCCAGTACTTC. Translating it yields CASSIVLTGGQGTQYF.